The 7 T cell receptor beta chains listed next were all sequenced from one sample in a study of OX40 agonist ivuxolimab in advanced cancers. Sequencing used immunoSEQ multiplex PCR; TCRdb keeps in-frame clones, though not all of them. The data hold 51,000 or so clones, with roughly nine tenths observed a single time. The source material was CD4+ or CD8+ T cells sorted from blood, sampled in a trial of the OX40 agonist ivuxolimab. The receptors here all came from an adult with an advanced solid tumor such as melanoma, head and neck, liver or kidney cancer.

The chain carries TRBV5-6 and TRBJ1-2; no clear D gene. Deletions cut 1 base from V and 4 bases from J, with 8 bases between. CDR1 SGHDT and CDR2 YYEEEE come from the germline V gene. This CDR3 spans 13 amino acids. The CDR3 DNA reads TGTGCCAGCAGCTTGTTGAATGGCTATGGCTACACCTTC. Its protein is CASSLLNGYGYTF.

This chain connects TRBV10-2 to TRBJ2-3; the D gene is possibly TRBD1 (5 bases). The germline V gene encodes CDR1 WSHSY and CDR2 SAAADI. This CDR3 is 13 amino acids long. Trimming took off 0 bases at V and 14 bases at J, with 15 bases between the two ends. This CDR3 is CASSESERYQGYF. CDR3 bases: TGCGCCAGCAGTGAGTCGGAAAGGTACCAGGGGTATTTT.

This clone was detected only a few times. The rearrangement links TRBV6-1 to TRBJ2-7; D gene unclear. V lost 4 bases and J lost 1, with 5 bases in between. Germline loops: CDR1 MNHNS, CDR2 SASEGT. The CDR3 has 12 residues. The CDR3 bases are TGTGCCAGCAGTGTGTATTCCTACGAGCAGTACTTC. This translates into CASSVYSYEQYF.

The chain recombines TRBV7-9 with TRBJ1-1; no clear D gene. The CDR3 has 14 amino acids. The germline gives CDR1 SEHNR, CDR2 FQNEAQ (reference sequence). Trimming removed 1 base from V and 0 bases from J, with 6 bases in between. The CDR3 DNA reads TGTGCCAGCAGCTTAGTAGTCCTGAACACTGAAGCTTTCTTT. It yields the protein CASSLVVLNTEAFF.

The rearrangement joins TRBV6-1 to TRBJ2-1; the D is unclear. Per germline, CDR1 MNHNS and CDR2 SASEGT. The CDR3 runs to 13 residues. The V and J ends lost 2 bases and 8 bases respectively, with 10 bases between them. CDR3 sequence (DNA): TGTGCCAGCAGTGAATGGGCAACTGATGAGCAGTTCTTC. It translates to CASSEWATDEQFF.

The chain carries TRBV5-8 and TRBJ2-2, with TRBD1 matching 9 bases. Germline-derived CDR1 and CDR2 are SGHTS and YDEGEE. The CDR3 sequence is 15 residues long. V lost 3 bases and J lost 4; bases outside the gene matches: 4. In nucleotides, the CDR3 is TGTGCCAGCAGCTCCCGGGACAGGGTCACCGGGGAGCTGTTTTTT. This codes for CASSSRDRVTGELFF. The entire variable domain, with the rest obtained from reference TRBV5-8 and TRBJ2-2, is as follows: EAGVTQSPTHLIKTRGQQATLRCSPISGHTSVYWYQQALGLGLQFLLWYDEGEERNRGNFPPRFSGRQFPNYSSELNVNALELEDSALYLCASSSRDRVTGELFFGEGSRLTVL.

The chain couples TRBV7-3 to TRBJ1-2; no clear D. The length of the CDR3 is 10 residues. Trimming removed 6 bases from V and 3 bases from J, with 2 bases in between. The germline gives CDR1 SGHTA, CDR2 FQGTGA. The DNA of the CDR3 is TGTGCCAGCAGGGACTATGGCTACACCTTC. It yields the protein CASRDYGYTF.